What follows are 11 T cell receptor beta chains derived from one specimen sequenced in a study of CD8 T cells in ankylosing spondylitis. The study's findings and limits: What seemed typical of ankylosing spondylitis blood was a TCR beta motif built from about 8 highly homologous variants.

These receptors' targets are unknown. TCRdb reanalysed the 5' RACE reads using MiXCR and keeps one entry per CDR3 protein. The table has almost 400,000 distinct CDR3 sequences, approximately 20% seen once; the top ten hold approximately 15%. The sequenced material came from blood, either unsorted or a sorted T cell fraction (not recorded which). Receptor source: a male donor with ankylosing spondylitis.

The genes are TRBV18 and TRBJ2-1, with D possibly being TRBD2 (6 bases). The CDR3 has 14 amino acids. Germline loops: CDR1 KGHSH, CDR2 LQKENI. The V end lost 3 bases, the J end lost 9 bases, and 15 bases lay between the germline ends. CDR3 DNA: TGTGCCAGCTCACCTCAACCCGACGGGGGTGAGCAGTTCTTC. This codes for CASSPQPDGGEQFF.

At least ten counts were recorded for this clonotype. This sequence joins TRBV7-9 and TRBJ2-7; TRBD1 might be the D (6 bases). Germline lookup yields CDR1 SEHNR and CDR2 FQNEAQ (reference sequence). The V end lost 2 bases, the J end lost 5 bases, and 19 bases lay between the germline ends. The CDR3 totals 16 residues. The CDR3 DNA sequence: TGTGCCAGCAGCTTATATGGGGCAACAGGGAAGGACGAGCAGTACTTC. It encodes CASSLYGATGKDEQYF. Supplemented by reference TRBV7-9 and TRBJ2-7, the full variable domain reads DTGVSQNPRHKITKRGQNVTFRCDPISEHNRLYWYRQTLGQGPEFLTYFQNEAQLEKSRLLSDRFSAERPKGSFSTLEIQRTEQGDSAMYLCASSLYGATGKDEQYFGPGTRLTVT.

The chain recombines TRBV3-1 with TRBJ2-1, with a possible D match to TRBD1 (5 bases). Trimming removed 0 bases at V and 7 bases at J, with 13 bases between. Germline V gene lookup returns CDR1 LGHDT and CDR2 YNNKEL (reference sequence). This CDR3 region has 15 residues. In DNA form, the CDR3 reads TGTGCCAGCAGCCAAGATTCCAGGGTGGGGAATGAGCAGTTCTTC. Amino acid sequence: CASSQDSRVGNEQFF.

The chain links TRBV28 to TRBJ1-2; 11 nucleotides match TRBD1. This CDR3 has 15 residues. V was clipped by 5 bases and J by 8 bases; unmatched bases: 10. Germline CDR1 MDHEN, CDR2 SYDVKM. CDR3 loop: CASSLLGQGAGGYTF. The CDR3 DNA is TGTGCCAGCAGTCTCCTTGGACAGGGGGCTGGAGGCTACACCTTC.

This clonotype was counted only a few times. The chain links TRBV11-3 to TRBJ2-7; D is undetermined. V was shortened by 1 base and J by 2 bases, with 12 bases between the two germline ends. CDR1 and CDR2 (germline): SGHNT, YENEEA. The CDR3 loop spans 15 amino acids. CDR3 in amino acids: CASSLGSVRPYEQYF. CDR3 sequence (DNA): TGTGCCAGCAGCTTAGGTTCGGTCAGGCCCTACGAGCAGTACTTC.

This clonotype was picked up a small number of times. Here the CDR3 DNA reads TGTGCCAGCAGAACAGGGGGGGCGGGAGACCCTAGTACGCAGTATTTT. Translated, it gives CASRTGGAGDPSTQYF. The chain joins TRBV12-3 or TRBV12-4 to TRBJ2-3, with a tentative D call TRBD1 (8 bases). The ends were cut back, 6 bases at V and 8 bases at J, with 24 bases in the middle. The CDR3 covers 16 residues.

The rearrangement links TRBV5-1 to TRBJ1-1, with D hard to call. Trimming removed 4 bases at V and 0 bases at J, with 13 bases between. This CDR3 is 15 amino acids long. Germline V gene sequence: CDR1 SGHRS, CDR2 YFSETQ. The CDR3 nucleotides are TGCGCCAGCAGCCAAGGCCCGGGCCTGAACACTGAAGCTTTCTTT. This translates into CASSQGPGLNTEAFF.

This clonotype was observed a few times. The chain has TRBV7-9 and TRBJ1-2; TRBD1 agrees at 8 bases. The CDR3 runs to 16 residues. Germline CDR1 reads SEHNR; CDR2 reads FQNEAQ (reference sequence). V trimming: 5 bases; J trimming: 2 bases; junction bases outside the gene matches: 10. The CDR3 protein is CASSSDRGRSNYGYTF. CDR3 in DNA: TGTGCCAGCAGCAGTGACAGGGGCCGATCAAACTATGGCTACACCTTC.

This chain joins TRBV6-5 and TRBJ2-3; D is uncertain. The germline V and J ends were trimmed by 0 bases and 1 base, with 8 bases remaining between them. Looked up from germline, CDR1 is MNHEY and CDR2 is SVGAGI. The CDR3 runs to 15 residues. CDR3 region: CASSYSFVRTDTQYF. CDR3 sequence (DNA): TGTGCCAGCAGTTACTCGTTCGTCCGCACAGATACGCAGTATTTT.

The chain links TRBV9 to TRBJ1-5, with D possibly matching TRBD1 (5 bases). Trimming took 0 bases from V and 0 from J, leaving 7 bases between them. This CDR3 comprises 15 residues. Germline V gene sequence: CDR1 SGDLS, CDR2 YYNGEE. As DNA, the CDR3 is TGTGCCAGCAGCGTAGCGGGGGATAGCAATCAGCCCCAGCATTTT. As protein: CASSVAGDSNQPQHF.

The chain combines TRBV4-2 with TRBJ2-7; TRBD2 matches 12 bases. This CDR3 has 14 residues. Trimming at V came to 8 bases and at J to 3 bases, leaving 5 bases not matched to a gene. Germline values: CDR1 LGHNA, CDR2 YNFKEQ. CDR3: CASGRLAGDYEQYF. In DNA form, the CDR3 reads TGTGCCAGCGGTAGACTAGCGGGGGACTACGAGCAGTACTTC.